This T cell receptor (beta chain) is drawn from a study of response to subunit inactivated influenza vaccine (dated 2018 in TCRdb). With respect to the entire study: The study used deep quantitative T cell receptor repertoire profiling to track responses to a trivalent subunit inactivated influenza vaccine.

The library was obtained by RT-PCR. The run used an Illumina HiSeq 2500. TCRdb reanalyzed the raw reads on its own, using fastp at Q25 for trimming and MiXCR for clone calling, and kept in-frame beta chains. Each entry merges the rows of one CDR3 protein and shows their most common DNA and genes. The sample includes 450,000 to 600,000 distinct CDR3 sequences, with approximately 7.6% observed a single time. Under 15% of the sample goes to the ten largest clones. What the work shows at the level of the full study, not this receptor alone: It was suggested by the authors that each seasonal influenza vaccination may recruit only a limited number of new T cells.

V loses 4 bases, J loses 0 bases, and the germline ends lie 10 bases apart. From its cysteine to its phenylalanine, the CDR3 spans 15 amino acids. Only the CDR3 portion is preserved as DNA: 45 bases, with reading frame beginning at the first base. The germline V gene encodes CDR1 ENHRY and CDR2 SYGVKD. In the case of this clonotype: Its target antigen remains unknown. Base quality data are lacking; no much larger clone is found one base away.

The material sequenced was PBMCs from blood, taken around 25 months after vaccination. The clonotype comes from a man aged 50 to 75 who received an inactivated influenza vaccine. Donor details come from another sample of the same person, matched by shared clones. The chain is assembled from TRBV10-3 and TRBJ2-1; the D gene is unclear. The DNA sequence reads TGTGCCATCAGTGGTTCAGGTAGCTCCTACAATGAGCAGTTCTTC. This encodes CAISGSGSSYNEQFF.